These T cell receptor beta chains were read from a single sample in a study of molecular identifiers for immune sequencing clone quantification. Via MiXCR, TCRdb re-called the PCR reads, giving one row per CDR3 protein. The table lists some 41,000 distinct CDR3 sequences, 24% of them singletons. The sequencing input was naive CD8+ T cells from blood, with Jurkat cell RNA spiked in. The receptors were gathered from a human donor in good health. Some libraries in this study had Jurkat cell RNA spiked in. The CDR3 runs from the conserved cysteine through the conserved F or W. Fields, in order: D gene, V gene, clone size, J gene, CDR3 DNA, CDR3 protein. The D gene is left open where the match is weak. Clone size is shown for a subset of rows, as once, few, many or a class of expanded clone.

.	TRBV30	many	TRBJ2-3	TGTGCCTGGAGTGCGGGGGAATTAACAGATACGCAGTATTTT	CAWSAGELTDTQYF
.	TRBV5-1	many	TRBJ2-3	TGCGCCAGCAGCTTCTGGGGAGAGGGCACAGATACGCAGTATTTT	CASSFWGEGTDTQYF
.	TRBV7-9	many	TRBJ2-7	TGTGCCAGCAGAAAACAGTCCAACGAGCAGTACTTC	CASRKQSNEQYF
.	TRBV20-1	few	TRBJ1-1	TGCAGTGCTAGAGGGGACACCACTGAAGCTTTCTTT	CSARGDTTEAFF
TRBD2	TRBV20-1	many	TRBJ2-7	TGCAGTGCTAGCGTGGCAGGGACTAGCGGGATCTACGAGCAGTACTTC	CSASVAGTSGIYEQYF
.	TRBV2	many	TRBJ1-5	TGTGCCAGCAGTCCCGTTGGGGCTGCCTATAGCAATCAGCCCCAGCATTTT	CASSPVGAAYSNQPQHF
.	TRBV12-3/TRBV12-4	many	TRBJ2-5	TGTGCCACCCGAGAGTTGGGCAGGGATGGGACCCAGTACTTC	CATRELGRDGTQYF
TRBD1	TRBV19	.	TRBJ2-1	TGTGCCAGTAGTATTCGCACAGGGGTCTACAATGAGCAGTTCTTC	CASSIRTGVYNEQFF
.	TRBV20-1	many	TRBJ1-5	TGCAGTGCTAGAACAGGGAGGGCTGGCAATCAGCCCCAGCATTTT	CSARTGRAGNQPQHF
.	TRBV4-1	many	TRBJ2-7	TGCGCCAGCAGCCAAGATCTGGGCTACGAGCAGTACTTC	CASSQDLGYEQYF